These T cell receptor beta chains were read from a single sample in a study of blood T cell repertoires in COVID-19. Libraries were prepared by immunoSEQ multiplex PCR; TCRdb keeps only in-frame clonotypes and omits some of them. The sample contains hundreds of thousands of clones, over 80% of which appear only once. Source material: peripheral blood. Receptors originate from a woman aged 65 to 85 with COVID-19, enrolled during active disease. CDR3s include the opening cysteine and the closing phenylalanine or tryptophan. The order of the fields is CDR3 DNA, CDR3 protein, V gene, J gene, D gene, clone size. A D gene is named only where the DNA matches it firmly. Only part of the rows carry a size: once, few, many, or a class if the clone is expanded.

TGTGCCAGCAGCTTTAAGGGAGTAGACACTGAAGCTTTCTTT,CASSFKGVDTEAFF,TRBV5-4,TRBJ1-1,.,few
TGTGCCAGCAGCGTAGAAGACACCTATAATTCACCCCTCCACTTT,CASSVEDTYNSPLHF,TRBV9,TRBJ1-6,.,.
TGTGCCAGCAGTTTAAATCGGAACAGGGAGGAGACCCAGTACTTC,CASSLNRNREETQYF,TRBV28,TRBJ2-5,.,.
TGTGCCACCAGTGATCCGGACAGGGGAGCTTTCTTT,CATSDPDRGAFF,TRBV24-1,TRBJ1-1,TRBD1,.
TGTGCCAGCAGGCCGGGACTCCAAGAATTGTACTTC,CASRPGLQELYF,TRBV11-2,TRBJ2-7,.,.
TGTGCTAGTGGAATTACAACTAATGAAAAACTGTTTTTT,CASGITTNEKLFF,TRBV12-5,TRBJ1-4,.,few
TGTGCCACCAGTGACGGACAGGGGCCTGAAAAACTGTTTTTT,CATSDGQGPEKLFF,TRBV24-1,TRBJ1-4,TRBD1,.
TGCAGCGTTGAAAACCAGGGGACTGAAGCTTTCTTT,CSVENQGTEAFF,TRBV29-1,TRBJ1-1,.,.
TGTGCCAGCAGCTTTTCAGGGTCTGGAAACACCATATATTTT,CASSFSGSGNTIYF,TRBV5-6,TRBJ1-3,.,.
TGTGCCAGTAGTCCAAGAGACAGGGTACGCTACGAGCAGTACTTC,CASSPRDRVRYEQYF,TRBV19,TRBJ2-7,TRBD1,.
TGTGCCAGCAGTGAAGCGTCGGTAGCGGGGGCCTACGAGCAGTACTTC,CASSEASVAGAYEQYF,TRBV6-1,TRBJ2-7,TRBD2,.
TGTGCCAGCAGCGTCACTAGCCAAAACAATGAGCAGTTCTTC,CASSVTSQNNEQFF,TRBV9,TRBJ2-1,.,.
TGTGCCAGCCGGGACAGCTCCTATAATTCACCCCTCCACTTT,CASRDSSYNSPLHF,TRBV2,TRBJ1-6,TRBD1,.
TGTGCCAGCAGTTACCGTCGACAGAACACTGAAGCTTTCTTT,CASSYRRQNTEAFF,TRBV6-2/TRBV6-3,TRBJ1-1,.,.
TGCGCCAGGAGGGGGCGGGGCAATCAGCCCCAGCATTTT,CARRGRGNQPQHF,TRBV10-1,TRBJ1-5,TRBD1,.
TGTGCCAGCAGCCAAGATCGGACAGGGCCCTACGAGCAGTACTTC,CASSQDRTGPYEQYF,TRBV4-2,TRBJ2-7,TRBD1,few
TGTGCCACCCGGGGGACAGGGAGGGTGTTGGGTGGCTACACCTTC,CATRGTGRVLGGYTF,TRBV28,TRBJ1-2,TRBD1,.
TGCGCCAGCAGCGGGGTTCAGCCCCAGCATTTT,CASSGVQPQHF,TRBV23-1,TRBJ1-5,.,.
TGTGCCAGCAGCAAGGACAGCTTCCAAGAGACCCAGTACTTC,CASSKDSFQETQYF,TRBV7-9,TRBJ2-5,.,once
TGTGCCAGCAGGCGGACAGGGAGCTACGAGCAGTACTTC,CASRRTGSYEQYF,TRBV27,TRBJ2-7,TRBD1,.
TGTGCCAGCAGCAAAATCCCCTTAACGGGACTAGTCTCCTACGAGCAGTACTTC,CASSKIPLTGLVSYEQYF,TRBV21-1,TRBJ2-7,.,.
TGTGCCAGCAGCCAGACGGGACAGGTGATGAATGAGCAGTTCTTC,CASSQTGQVMNEQFF,TRBV4-2,TRBJ2-1,TRBD1,.
TGTGCCAGTAGTTTCTCCGGGACAGGGGTCGGCTACACCTTC,CASSFSGTGVGYTF,TRBV19,TRBJ1-2,TRBD1,.
TGTGCCAGCAGGACAGGATCGGGAGGAGATACGCAGTATTTT,CASRTGSGGDTQYF,TRBV2,TRBJ2-3,.,.
TGTGCCAGCAGCTTGAGGGTTTTAAACACCGGGGAGCTGTTTTTT,CASSLRVLNTGELFF,TRBV7-2,TRBJ2-2,.,once
TGTGCCAGCAGCTTTGCAGGGGGCCGGAACGAGCAGTACTTC,CASSFAGGRNEQYF,TRBV7-2,TRBJ2-7,TRBD1,.
TGTGCCAGCAGTTTAGCGGGAGAGGCCGACGAGCAGTACTTC,CASSLAGEADEQYF,TRBV28,TRBJ2-7,TRBD2,many
TGTGCCAGCAGCGCACTAGGTAGGGGACAGGGCTCTGGAAACACCATATATTTT,CASSALGRGQGSGNTIYF,TRBV3-1/TRBV3-2,TRBJ1-3,TRBD1,.
TGCGCCAGCAGCCAAACCGGGACTAGCGGGAGCGGGAATGAGCAGTTCTTC,CASSQTGTSGSGNEQFF,TRBV4-1,TRBJ2-1,TRBD2,once
TGTGCCAGTAGGGGGTACACAGGGGGCGCGAAAACTGAAGCTTTCTTT,CASRGYTGGAKTEAFF,TRBV19,TRBJ1-1,TRBD1,once
TGTGCCAGTAGTATTGTCTTCTATAGCTCCTACAATGAGCAGTTCTTC,CASSIVFYSSYNEQFF,TRBV19,TRBJ2-1,.,.